The 9 T cell receptor beta chains below all came from one sample that was sequenced in a study of T cell repertoires in cytomegalovirus infection. A single record per CDR3 protein comes from TCRdb applying MiXCR to the reads. This repertoire shows 150,000 to 200,000 distinct CDR3 sequences, about 22% found once; its top ten account for roughly 25%. The antigens of these receptors remain unknown. The sample was CD8+ T cells from cultured PBMCs, taken from culture after CMV antigen stimulation. All receptors derive from a human donor in good health (CMV status not recorded). Some clones in this sample may be carry-over from other donors' samples.

This sequence joins TRBV15 and TRBJ1-1, with D perhaps TRBD1 (5 bases). The CDR3 contains 15 residues. In germline, CDR1 is LNHNV, CDR2 YYDKDF (reference sequence). V lost 0 bases, J lost 0 bases, and 8 bases lay in between. The CDR3 DNA follows: TGTGCCACCAGCAGAGAGACAGCGATGAACACTGAAGCTTTCTTT. Its protein is CATSRETAMNTEAFF. The entire variable domain, with the rest obtained from reference TRBV15 and TRBJ1-1, is as follows: DAMVIQNPRYQVTQFGKPVTLSCSQTLNHNVMYWYQQKSSQAPKLLFHYYDKDFNNEADTPDNFQSRRPNTSFCFLDIRSPGLGDTAMYLCATSRETAMNTEAFFGQGTRLTVV.

The chain recombines TRBV20-1 with TRBJ1-2, with TRBD1 as a possible D gene (5 bases). With 4 bases removed from V and 5 bases from J, the gap between germline ends came to 20 bases. There are 15 residues in the CDR3. CDR1 is DFQATT, CDR2 SNEGSKA, per germline (reference sequence). CDR3 sequence reads: CSAKSLILGRYGYTF. The CDR3 region has the DNA TGCAGTGCTAAAAGCCTTATCCTGGGACGGTATGGCTACACCTTC.

This rearrangement joins TRBV7-6 to TRBJ1-1; TRBD1 matches at 10 bases. Trimming at V came to 3 bases and at J to 3 bases, leaving 4 bases not matched to a gene. Germline lookup yields CDR1 SGHVS and CDR2 FNYEAQ. The CDR3 length is 15 residues. The CDR3 protein is CASSFGTGVDTEAFF. The CDR3, as DNA: TGTGCCAGCAGCTTCGGGACAGGGGTGGACACTGAAGCTTTCTTT. Combining the CDR3 with reference TRBV7-6 and TRBJ1-1 gives the whole variable domain GAGVSQSPRYKVTKRGQDVALRCDPISGHVSLYWYRQALGQGPEFLTYFNYEAQQDKSGLPNDRFSAERPEGSISTLTIQRTEQRDSAMYRCASSFGTGVDTEAFFGQGTRLTVV.

The chain is built from TRBV4-1 and TRBJ2-5; the match to TRBD2 covers 7 bases. Germline V gives CDR1 MGHRA, CDR2 YSYEKL. Trimming removed 1 base from V and 1 base from J; junction bases left unmatched: 6. CDR3 length equals 16 residues. In DNA form, the CDR3 reads TGCGCCAGCAGCCAAGGTCTAGCGGAGATCCAAGAGACCCAGTACTTC. Its protein product is CASSQGLAEIQETQYF.

This rearrangement joins TRBV12-3 or TRBV12-4 to TRBJ1-1; 11 bases match TRBD1. The CDR3 totals 14 residues. V gave up 6 bases and J gave up 4 bases; unmatched junction bases: 4. CDR3 protein: CASSLGQGVTEAFF. CDR3 in DNA: TGTGCCAGCAGCCTGGGACAGGGGGTCACTGAAGCTTTCTTT.

The chain combines TRBV7-2 with TRBJ1-6; D might be TRBD1 (6 bases). V dropped 6 bases and J dropped 4 bases, with 10 bases sitting between them. The CDR3 length is 14 residues. Germline lookup yields CDR1 SGHTA and CDR2 FQGNSA. The CDR3, as DNA: TGTGCCAGCAGGGGACAAGTTTATAATTCACCCCTCCACTTT. It translates to CASRGQVYNSPLHF.

This clonotype has at least ten counts. V and J are TRBV6-1 and TRBJ1-1; D is possibly TRBD1 (6 bases). In germline, CDR1 is MNHNS, CDR2 SASEGT. The V end was cut by 6 bases, the J end by 8 bases, with 13 bases between. The CDR3 contains 12 residues. CDR3 loop: CASRDPGTEAFF. CDR3 DNA sequence: TGTGCCAGCAGGGATCCCGGGACAGAAGCTTTCTTT.

This clonotype was picked up a small number of times. The chain couples TRBV7-2 to TRBJ1-1; 11 bases match TRBD1. The J segment lost 3 bases and the V segment lost 5 bases, leaving 5 bases of the junction unmatched. Germline V lookup: CDR1 SGHTA, CDR2 FQGNSA. CDR3 size: 15 residues. The CDR3 DNA sequence: TGTGCCAGCAGCCCGCGGGACAGGGGGGACACTGAAGCTTTCTTT. This encodes CASSPRDRGDTEAFF. The full variable domain, completed using reference TRBV7-2 and TRBJ1-1, is GAGVSQSPSNKVTEKGKDVELRCDPISGHTALYWYRQSLGQGLEFLIYFQGNSAPDKSGLPSDRFSAERTGGSVSTLTIQRTQQEDSAVYLCASSPRDRGDTEAFFGQGTRLTVV.

The chain couples TRBV4-3 to TRBJ1-6, with D perhaps matching TRBD1 (6 bases). The germline V gene has CDR1 LGHNA and CDR2 YSLEER. V lost 0 bases to trimming and J lost 0 bases, with 12 bases between them. The CDR3 runs to 18 residues. Here the CDR3 DNA reads TGCGCCAGCAGCCAAGAGCGACAGGCGAGCTCCTATAATTCACCCCTCCACTTT. Encoded protein: CASSQERQASSYNSPLHF.